This TCR beta chain appears in the sequencing data of a study of T cell repertoires in cytomegalovirus infection. Background on the study: CMV epitopes used comprised recently identified HLA-C-restricted ones and well-studied HLA-B-restricted ones. Public TCR beta signatures marked donors with CMV infection and the matching HLA. Overall study results and limits: Dominating the ex vivo response were HLA-C-restricted CMV-specific TCR beta clonotypes. Summed public TCR beta family frequency identified CMV carriers bearing the relevant HLA.

TCRdb fed the reads into MiXCR, producing one record per CDR3 protein. The sample carries fewer than 200,000 distinct CDR3 sequences, 20% to 25% recorded once. In its sample, this clonotype was seen a few times. The antigen is undetermined. Trimming took off 4 bases at V and 1 base at J, with 13 bases between the two ends. The CDR3 sequence is 15 residues long. The germline gives CDR1 LNHDA, CDR2 SQIVND (reference sequence). The input for sequencing was CD8+ T cells from cultured PBMCs, taken from culture after CMV antigen stimulation. The genes are TRBV19 and TRBJ1-1; the D is unclear. The TCR originated in a human donor in good health (CMV status not recorded). Some clones in this sample may be carry-over from other donors' samples. The CDR3 spells CASSTLSDTNTEAFF. The CDR3 DNA reads TGTGCCAGTAGTACCCTGTCCGACACGAACACTGAAGCTTTCTTT.